Shown below are 29 T cell receptor beta chains from a single sample sequenced in a study of T cells after yellow fever vaccination. TCRdb called the 5' RACE reads again in MiXCR, with one record for every CDR3 protein. The sample has approximately 330,000 distinct CDR3 sequences; approximately 4% are singletons. Sample: PBMCs, taken 5 days after the yellow fever booster vaccination. The receptors stem from a young man who received the YFV17D yellow fever vaccine.

This clonotype has more than one count but fewer than ten. This chain uses TRBV18 with TRBJ2-1; TRBD2 might be the D (7 bases). V dropped 2 bases and J dropped 2 bases, with 16 bases sitting between them. The V gene's germline CDR1 is KGHSH and CDR2 LQKENI. The CDR3 spans 17 residues. The DNA for the CDR3 is TGTGCCAGCTCACCAAGTGATGGGAGGGGGGCCTACAATGAGCAGTTCTTC. Translated: CASSPSDGRGAYNEQFF.

This clonotype has ten or more counts. This rearrangement joins TRBV2 to TRBJ1-2, with 8 positions matching TRBD1. The CDR3 is 14 residues long. Germline V lookup: CDR1 SNHLY, CDR2 FYNNEI. Trimming at V came to 6 bases and at J to 3 bases, leaving 6 bases not matched to a gene. The CDR3 DNA reads as TGTGCCAGCAGCCCGCAGGGGGCCGACTATGGCTACACCTTC. Its protein product is CASSPQGADYGYTF. The full variable domain, rest sourced from reference TRBV2 and TRBJ1-2, is EPEVTQTPSHQVTQMGQEVILRCVPISNHLYFYWYRQILGQKVEFLVSFYNNEISEKSEIFDDQFSVERPDGSNFTLKIRSTKLEDSAMYFCASSPQGADYGYTFGSGTRLTVV.

This clonotype was counted ten times or more. This chain uses TRBV18 with TRBJ2-1; D may match TRBD1 or TRBD2 (5 bases each). The CDR3 loop spans 14 amino acids. Germline values: CDR1 KGHSH, CDR2 LQKENI. V was clipped by 1 base and J by 8 bases, with 12 bases between them. Here the CDR3 DNA reads TGTGCCAGCTCACCACTGGGGGTGGGCGATGAGCAGTTCTTC. Translating gives CASSPLGVGDEQFF.

This clonotype has just a few counts. V gene TRBV18 combines with J gene TRBJ2-7; possible D gene TRBD1, 6 bases. V dropped 6 bases and J dropped 0 bases, with 15 bases sitting between them. There are 15 residues in the CDR3. Germline V gives CDR1 KGHSH, CDR2 LQKENI. As DNA, the CDR3 is TGTGCCAGCTCCCCGGAGAGCAGGGGCTCCTACGAGCAGTACTTC. This sequence encodes CASSPESRGSYEQYF.

This clonotype was seen ten or more times. The rearrangement uses TRBV20-1 and TRBJ2-1; no definite D call. Germline V gives CDR1 DFQATT, CDR2 SNEGSKA (reference sequence). The V and J ends lost 3 bases and 9 bases respectively, with 9 bases between them. CDR3 length equals 11 residues. CDR3 DNA: TGCAGTGCTAGGGTTAGGACTGAGCAGTTCTTC. As protein: CSARVRTEQFF.

This clonotype was seen only a few times. This chain connects TRBV4-2 to TRBJ2-7; D ambiguous. The length of the CDR3 is 13 residues. Germline values: CDR1 LGHNA, CDR2 YNFKEQ. V was trimmed by 1 base and J by 3 bases, leaving 7 bases between them. DNA for the CDR3: TGTGCCAGCAGCCAAGGAGTAGGCTACGAGCAGTACTTC. Protein: CASSQGVGYEQYF.

This clonotype was detected many times. This chain joins TRBV5-1 and TRBJ2-3; 8 nucleotides line up with TRBD1. The length of the CDR3 is 15 residues. CDR1 and CDR2 from the germline V gene are SGHRS and YFSETQ. Trimming removed 6 bases from V and 5 bases from J; junction bases left unmatched: 11. Here the CDR3 reads CASNLGQGLEDTQYF. The CDR3 DNA reads as TGCGCCAGCAACCTTGGACAGGGTTTGGAAGATACGCAGTATTTT.

This clonotype was observed a few times. This rearrangement joins TRBV12-3 or TRBV12-4 to TRBJ1-5, with D perhaps matching TRBD1 (5 bases). Trimming pared 3 bases from V and 9 bases from J, leaving 21 bases between. The CDR3 extends over 16 amino acids. CDR3 loop: CASSLDTTLPVWPQHF. DNA of the CDR3: TGTGCCAGCAGTTTGGACACGACACTACCGGTGTGGCCCCAGCATTTT.

This clonotype was seen many times. The chain carries TRBV28 and TRBJ2-5; the D gene is possibly TRBD1 (5 bases). Between the trimmed V and J ends, which lost 1 base and 5 bases, there was a span of 11 bases. Germline V gene sequence: CDR1 MDHEN, CDR2 SYDVKM. The CDR3 length is 14 residues. CDR3 sequence (DNA): TGTGCCAGCAGTTTATTAGGGGATTGGGAGACCCAGTACTTC. It encodes CASSLLGDWETQYF.

This clonotype was detected only a few times. The rearrangement joins TRBV6-1 to TRBJ1-5; TRBD1 agrees at 7 bases. After removal of 6 bases from V and 3 bases from J, the junction contained 17 bases not matched to a gene. In germline, CDR1 is MNHNS, CDR2 SASEGT. This CDR3 spans 18 amino acids. The CDR3 nucleotides are TGTGCCAGCAGAGAGAGCTCAGTCAGGGGGAGTATCAATCAGCCCCAGCATTTT. It translates to CASRESSVRGSINQPQHF.

This clonotype came up many times. The chain carries TRBV7-7 and TRBJ2-7; 7 bases fit TRBD1. The CDR3 has 14 residues. Trimming removed 4 bases from V and 7 bases from J; junction bases left unmatched: 10. CDR1 and CDR2 from the germline V gene are SSHAT and FNYEAQ (reference sequence). Here the CDR3 DNA reads TGTGCCAGCAGCTCTTCGACAGGGTCGGGGGAGCAGTACTTC. It translates to CASSSSTGSGEQYF.

At least ten counts were recorded for this clonotype. The genes are TRBV7-9 and TRBJ2-1; 13 bases are a match to TRBD2. J was trimmed by 6 bases and V by 6 bases; bases with no gene match: 8. CDR3 length equals 16 residues. Germline V gene sequence: CDR1 SEHNR, CDR2 FQNEAQ (reference sequence). In nucleotides, the CDR3 is TGTGCCAGCAGTTCACTAGCGGGGGGGTCCCCCAATGAGCAGTTCTTC. As protein: CASSSLAGGSPNEQFF.

This clonotype turned up a few times. The chain carries TRBV5-6 and TRBJ2-4; 8 positions agree with TRBD1. J lost 7 bases, V lost 4 bases, and 1 base had no gene match. The CDR3 loop spans 12 amino acids. Germline CDR1 and CDR2: SGHDT and YYEEEE. The CDR3 is CASSHRGNIQYF. As DNA, the CDR3 is TGTGCCAGCAGCCACAGGGGGAACATTCAGTACTTC.

The CDR3 loop reads CSAERDRISYEQYF. CDR3 nucleotide sequence: TGCAGTGCTGAGAGGGACAGAATATCCTACGAGCAGTACTTC. The chain is built from TRBV20-1 and TRBJ2-7, with 7 positions matching TRBD1. From germline, CDR1 is DFQATT and CDR2 SNEGSKA (reference sequence). Losses at the gene ends were 5 bases for V and 1 base for J; bases not matched to a gene: 8. This CDR3 has 14 residues.

The CDR3: CSARSQMFSYEQYF. DNA for the CDR3: TGCAGTGCAAGATCACAGATGTTCTCCTACGAGCAGTACTTC. The chain links TRBV20-1 to TRBJ2-7; unclear D gene. Per the germline V gene, CDR1 is DFQATT and CDR2 is SNEGSKA (reference sequence). The germline V and J ends were trimmed by 6 bases and 0 bases, with 15 bases remaining between them. The CDR3 is made up of 14 amino acids.

This clonotype was observed a handful of times. This chain joins TRBV9 and TRBJ2-1; D not resolved. The CDR3 sequence is 12 residues long. Trimming removed 2 bases at V and 7 bases at J, with 7 bases between. Germline CDR1 SGDLS, CDR2 YYNGEE. CDR3 in amino acids: CASSVARNEQFF. For the CDR3, the DNA is TGTGCCAGCAGCGTTGCCCGAAATGAGCAGTTCTTC.

This chain joins TRBV6-5 and TRBJ2-1; either TRBD1 or TRBD2 may fit D (7 bases each). The CDR3 spans 14 residues. Germline CDR1 and CDR2: MNHEY and SVGAGI. V was pared by 0 bases and J by 8 bases, with 11 bases between. The CDR3 loop reads CASSYSAGGDEQFF. In nucleotides, the CDR3 is TGTGCCAGCAGTTACTCGGCAGGGGGGGATGAGCAGTTCTTC.

This clonotype was recorded many times. V usage is TRBV7-2 and J usage is TRBJ1-4; D is unresolved. The CDR3 loop spans 13 amino acids. V was cut by 7 bases and J by 3 bases, with 9 bases left in between. Germline V gene data show CDR1 as SGHTA and CDR2 as FQGNSA. The CDR3 DNA sequence: TGTGCCAGCACCCCGCGAGCTAATGAAAAACTGTTTTTT. This encodes CASTPRANEKLFF.

This clonotype occurred many times. The rearrangement links TRBV7-2 to TRBJ2-7; 12 nucleotides align to TRBD1. Germline V gene data show CDR1 as SGHTA and CDR2 as FQGNSA. J gave up 3 bases and V 4 bases, and 7 bases lay outside the gene matches. The CDR3 extends over 16 amino acids. CDR3 sequence (DNA): TGTGCCAGCAGCTCCACCGGGACAGGGGGCCGCTACGAGCAGTACTTC. This sequence encodes CASSSTGTGGRYEQYF.

This clonotype came up a few times. The chain joins TRBV7-2 to TRBJ2-5; D gene ambiguous. Germline V gives CDR1 SGHTA, CDR2 FQGNSA. There are 12 residues in the CDR3. V dropped 6 bases and J dropped 7 bases, with 12 bases sitting between them. CDR3: CASSRDDGTQYF. DNA of the CDR3: TGTGCCAGCAGTCGCGACGATGGGACCCAGTACTTC.

This clonotype was seen at least ten times. V and J are TRBV6-2 or TRBV6-3 and TRBJ1-5; D not resolved. V lost 0 bases and J 10 bases, leaving 16 bases between the germline ends. This CDR3 has 15 amino acids. Germline V gene sequence: CDR1 MNHEY, CDR2 SVGEGT. CDR3 nucleotide sequence: TGTGCCAGCAGTTACTCAAACGACCCCATGAAACCCCAGCATTTT. The encoded protein is CASSYSNDPMKPQHF.

This clonotype was counted between two and nine times. The chain combines TRBV27 with TRBJ1-4; D is unresolved. CDR1 and CDR2 from the germline V gene are MNHEY and SMNVEV (reference sequence). V lost 4 bases, J lost 2 bases, and 11 bases lay in between. The CDR3 has 15 residues. The CDR3 DNA reads TGTGCCAGCAGTTGGGTCAGCGGGACTAATGAAAAACTGTTTTTT. This encodes CASSWVSGTNEKLFF.

This clonotype was counted between two and nine times. In DNA, the CDR3 is TGTGCCAGCAGTTTCGGTAGCGGGTACGAGCAGTACGTC. It yields the protein CASSFGSGYEQYV. The rearrangement uses TRBV12-3 or TRBV12-4 and TRBJ2-7, with 7 positions matching TRBD2. V was pared by 3 bases and J by 4 bases, with 3 bases of the junction left unmatched. The CDR3 has 13 residues.

This clonotype was seen many times. The rearrangement uses TRBV7-9 and TRBJ1-5; possibly TRBD1 for D (5 bases). The CDR3 is made up of 14 amino acids. Trimming took 5 bases from V and 1 from J, leaving 9 bases between them. Germline V gene sequence: CDR1 SEHNR, CDR2 FQNEAQ (reference sequence). The CDR3 region has the DNA TGTGCCAGCAGCCGGGCAGGGAGCAATCAGCCCCAGCATTTT. It encodes CASSRAGSNQPQHF. Looking up the rest from reference TRBV7-9 and TRBJ1-5 gives the full variable domain: DTGVSQNPRHKITKRGQNVTFRCDPISEHNRLYWYRQTLGQGPEFLTYFQNEAQLEKSRLLSDRFSAERPKGSFSTLEIQRTEQGDSAMYLCASSRAGSNQPQHFGDGTRLSIL.

V gene TRBV5-1 combines with J gene TRBJ2-7, with D unclear. Trimming stripped 2 bases from V and 5 bases from J, with 14 bases between. The CDR3 spans 14 residues. The germline gives CDR1 SGHRS, CDR2 YFSETQ. The CDR3 nucleotides are TGCGCCAGCAGCTTCCTTCGAGCCGGCGACGAGCAGTACTTC. It codes for CASSFLRAGDEQYF.

At least ten counts were recorded for this clonotype. V and J are TRBV5-1 and TRBJ2-3; the D is unclear. V dropped 2 bases and J dropped 4 bases, with 5 bases sitting between them. CDR3 length: 12 residues. CDR1 is SGHRS, CDR2 YFSETQ, per germline. In nucleotides, the CDR3 is TGCGCCAGCAGCTTCAGGTCAGATACGCAGTATTTT. Amino acid sequence: CASSFRSDTQYF.

The chain recombines TRBV20-1 with TRBJ1-1; perhaps TRBD1 as D (5 bases). The CDR3 covers 14 residues. V shed 6 bases and J shed 2 bases, with 16 bases lying between them. CDR1 DFQATT and CDR2 SNEGSKA come from the germline V gene (reference sequence). The CDR3 spells CSATPGAGNTEAFF. The CDR3 bases are TGCAGTGCCACGCCCGGGGCGGGAAACACTGAAGCTTTCTTT.

This clonotype came up a few times. The chain links TRBV6-5 to TRBJ2-1, with 7 nucleotides matching TRBD1. Germline V CDR1 and CDR2: MNHEY, SVGAGI. V lost 6 bases to trimming and J lost 0 bases; unmatched junction nucleotides: 5. The length of the CDR3 is 15 residues. The CDR3 sequence: CASRSGQSSYNEQFF. The CDR3 nucleotides read TGTGCCAGCAGATCGGGACAGAGCTCCTACAATGAGCAGTTCTTC.

The DNA for the CDR3 is TGCGCCAGCAGCCCGTACGGACCCACCGGGGGCGTAGATTCACCCCTCCACTTT. It translates to CASSPYGPTGGVDSPLHF. The chain uses TRBV5-1 and TRBJ1-6; TRBD1 is a possible D gene (6 bases). The CDR3 is 18 residues long. Trimming removed 4 bases from V and 8 bases from J, with 25 bases in between. Germline-derived CDR1 and CDR2 are SGHRS and YFSETQ.